This T cell receptor (beta chain) was recorded in a study of blood T cell repertoires in COVID-19. Profiling relied on immunoSEQ multiplex PCR, and the TCRdb table lists in-frame clones only, not all of them. The top ten clones hold roughly 12% of a sample with about 440,000 clones, around 88% of them seen once. Seattle enrolled patients during active infection and tracked them longitudinally. CDR3 size: 16 residues. The chain links TRBV21-1 to TRBJ2-2; the D call of TRBD1 is as the table states it, not checked on the DNA. TRBV21-1 is a listed pseudogene. Sequencing was carried out using peripheral blood. The receptor was isolated from a woman between 45 and 65 years old with COVID-19, enrolled during active disease. DNA for the CDR3: TGTGCCAGCATCCAGACAGGTATCGCGAACACCGGGGAGCTGTTTTTT. Amino acids: CASIQTGIANTGELFF.